This TCR beta chain was identified in a study of CD8 T cells in ankylosing spondylitis. Notes on the study in general: Earlier work had already found some motif variants in reactive arthritis synovial fluid and blood.

This CDR3 has 22 residues. The germline V gene has CDR1 MRHNA and CDR2 SNTAGT. The V gene end was trimmed by 7 bases and the J gene end by 4 bases; junction bases not matched to a gene: 30. A note on this clonotype: Antigen specificity is unknown.

Quantitative 5'-RACE with molecular barcodes generated TCR beta libraries. TCRdb called the 5' RACE reads again in MiXCR, with one record for every CDR3 protein. The sample records about 140,000 distinct CDR3 sequences, about a third being singletons. This sequence was found in a male donor with ankylosing spondylitis. Sample: synovial fluid, either unsorted or a sorted T cell fraction (not recorded which). The chain links TRBV6-4 to TRBJ2-3, with 9 bases lining up with TRBD2. The CDR3 DNA is TGTGCCAGCACCCGAACCAGGGGCGCTGGGAAGGTAGCGGGAGTCGGGTCAGATACGCAGTATTTT. It codes for CASTRTRGAGKVAGVGSDTQYF.